Described below is a single TCR beta chain sequence and its context. Its antigen is not known. PCR used 60 Vbeta primers and 13 Jbeta primers. In the authors' workflow: In a later analysis, 8.5 million to 14 million of about 80 million unique beta chains occurred in at least two donors. Profiling relied on immunoSEQ multiplex PCR, and the TCRdb table lists in-frame clones only, not all of them. V and J calls and clone size are copied from that table; D and trimming were computed from the DNA. The sample shows over 150,000 clones, roughly 80% of them seen only once. This sample stems from a study of cytomegalovirus exposure and HLA in healthy donors. Findings and caveats of the study: Later work found that TCR association rates differed between HLA loci; DRB1 had the most and HLA-C the fewest. Generally TCR sequences proved uncommon, though certain public TCRs appeared in numerous donors.

The CDR3 loop spans 12 amino acids. Trimming cost V 7 bases and J 4 bases; bases outside gene matches: 3. Germline V gene lookup returns CDR1 SQVTM and CDR2 ANQGSEA. This chain connects TRBV29-1 to TRBJ1-1, with 10 bases lining up with TRBD1. Sequencing was done on a sample of PBMCs. This sequence was found in a woman between 45 and 65 years old in good health and CMV-seropositive. The CDR3 here is CSAWTGGTEAFF. CDR3 in DNA: TGCAGCGCTTGGACAGGGGGCACTGAAGCTTTCTTT.